Shown below are 18 T cell receptor beta chains from a single sample sequenced in a study of blood T cell repertoires in COVID-19. TCRdb's copy holds only in-frame clones and misses some; the assay was immunoSEQ multiplex PCR. The sample consists of about 130,000 clones, 74% of them appearing once. Material: peripheral blood. These receptors all come from a man aged 80 or over with COVID-19, enrolled during active disease.

The V gene is TRBV19, the J gene TRBJ2-1; 11 bases are a match to TRBD1. The trim removed 5 bases at V and 1 base at J, leaving 7 bases unmatched. The CDR3 totals 17 residues. The germline gives CDR1 LNHDA, CDR2 SQIVND (reference sequence). The CDR3 DNA reads as TGTGCCAGTAGTTCCGGACAGGGGGCGCGATCCTACAATGAGCAGTTCTTC. It codes for CASSSGQGARSYNEQFF.

This chain uses TRBV11-2 with TRBJ1-6, with 9 bases identical to TRBD1. The CDR3 runs 15 residues. Trimming took 5 bases from V and 10 from J; bases not matched to a gene: 9. Germline assignment: CDR1 SGHAT and CDR2 FQNNGV. CDR3 in amino acids: CASSPITGGESPLHF. CDR3 DNA sequence: TGTGCCAGCAGCCCGATAACAGGGGGCGAATCACCCCTCCACTTT.

This clone appeared a few times. The chain uses TRBV6-2 or TRBV6-3 and TRBJ2-1, with TRBD2 matching over 7 bases. This CDR3 region has 13 residues. V shed 5 bases and J 5 bases; nucleotides not matched to a gene: 3. Per the germline V gene, CDR1 is MNHEY and CDR2 is SVGEGT. The CDR3 DNA follows: TGTGCCAGCAGTCACAGCGGGAACAATGAGCAGTTCTTC. Protein product: CASSHSGNNEQFF.

This clone occurred once. This chain uses TRBV30 with TRBJ2-1, with 8 bases that match TRBD2. This CDR3 has 15 residues. CDR1 is GTSNPN and CDR2 is SVGIG in the germline V gene (reference sequence). J was trimmed by 1 base and V by 4 bases; bases with no gene match: 6. The CDR3 nucleotides are TGTGCCTGGACCCGGGGACTAGAATCCTACAATGAGCAGTTCTTC. This translates into CAWTRGLESYNEQFF.

The V call is TRBV2, the J call TRBJ1-1, with a tentative D call TRBD1 (5 bases). The germline V gene encodes CDR1 SNHLY and CDR2 FYNNEI. V was clipped by 6 bases and J by 4 bases, with 18 bases between them. The CDR3 runs to 15 residues. The CDR3 bases are TGTGCCAGCAGCGAGACCCCACGGACAACCACTGAAGCTTTCTTT. It yields the protein CASSETPRTTTEAFF. Full variable domain (missing parts from reference TRBV2 and TRBJ1-1): EPEVTQTPSHQVTQMGQEVILRCVPISNHLYFYWYRQILGQKVEFLVSFYNNEISEKSEIFDDQFSVERPDGSNFTLKIRSTKLEDSAMYFCASSETPRTTTEAFFGQGTRLTVV.

The chain combines TRBV5-6 with TRBJ2-7; a weak D match, TRBD2 (6 bases). This CDR3 contains 14 residues. V was trimmed by 0 bases and J by 0 bases, leaving 7 bases between them. Germline V gene lookup returns CDR1 SGHDT and CDR2 YYEEEE. CDR3 amino acids: CASSLAGSSYEQYF. The CDR3 region has the DNA TGTGCCAGCAGCTTGGCCGGGAGCTCCTACGAGCAGTACTTC.

The V and J genes are TRBV6-2 or TRBV6-3 and TRBJ2-5, with a possible D match to TRBD2 (5 bases). Germline CDR1 reads MNHEY; CDR2 reads SVGEGT. The ends were cut back, 0 bases at V and 7 bases at J, with 9 bases in the middle. This CDR3 contains 13 residues. The CDR3 loop is CASSYSGVWTQYF. Written as DNA, the CDR3 is TGTGCCAGCAGTTACTCCGGGGTTTGGACCCAGTACTTC.

The rearrangement uses TRBV13 and TRBJ2-1; 8 nucleotides line up with TRBD2. Germline V gene sequence: CDR1 PRHDT, CDR2 FYEKMQ (reference sequence). After removal of 4 bases from V and 5 bases from J, the junction contained 16 bases not matched to a gene. The length of the CDR3 is 18 residues. The CDR3 reads CASSSIDVEGLGHNEQFF. CDR3 DNA: TGTGCCAGCAGCTCCATAGACGTCGAGGGACTAGGTCACAATGAGCAGTTCTTC.

V is TRBV6-5 and J is TRBJ1-2, with TRBD1 identical over 7 bases. The CDR3 sequence is 12 residues long. The germline CDR1 and CDR2 sequences are MNHEY and SVGAGI. V trimming: 6 bases; J trimming: 11 bases; junction bases outside the gene matches: 9. The CDR3 DNA reads TGTGCCAGCAGACCACAGGGGTTGGGGTACACCTTC. This translates into CASRPQGLGYTF.

This clone showed up just a few times. The rearrangement uses TRBV7-9 and TRBJ1-1; D possibly corresponds to TRBD1 (5 bases). Trimming cost V 1 base and J 4 bases, with 16 bases left between them. From germline, CDR1 is SEHNR and CDR2 FQNEAQ (reference sequence). The CDR3 has 16 amino acids. CDR3 amino acids: CASSLVGDSDPTEAFF. CDR3 in DNA: TGTGCCAGCAGCTTAGTGGGGGACTCAGACCCCACTGAAGCTTTCTTT.

This chain links TRBV7-5 with TRBJ1-5; the table's D call TRBD1 went unverified against the DNA. TRBV7-5 is designated a pseudogene. The CDR3 loop spans 16 amino acids. The CDR3 sequence is CARSMKENRANQPQHF. In nucleotides, the CDR3 is TGTGCCAGAAGCATGAAAGAGAACAGGGCTAATCAGCCCCAGCATTTT.

The chain recombines TRBV7-3 with TRBJ2-4; D is perhaps TRBD1 (5 bases). This CDR3 spans 15 amino acids. V lost 2 bases and J lost 2, with 10 bases in between. Germline V CDR1 and CDR2: SGHTA, FQGTGA. The CDR3 loop is CASSLEPGSKNIQYF. In DNA form, the CDR3 reads TGTGCCAGCAGCTTAGAGCCAGGGTCCAAAAACATTCAGTACTTC.

The chain joins TRBV6-5 to TRBJ1-1, with D perhaps TRBD1 (6 bases). Trimming left V 5 bases short and J 3 bases short, with 7 bases between. CDR3 length: 12 amino acids. Germline lookup yields CDR1 MNHEY and CDR2 SVGAGI. The CDR3 loop reads CASSRQDTEAFF. CDR3 sequence (DNA): TGTGCCAGCAGTAGACAGGACACTGAAGCTTTCTTT.

V gene TRBV11-3 combines with J gene TRBJ2-1, with TRBD1 as a possible D gene (6 bases). In germline, CDR1 is SGHNT, CDR2 YENEEA. The CDR3 loop spans 13 amino acids. V was clipped by 5 bases and J by 10 bases, with 15 bases between them. The CDR3 DNA reads as TGTGCCAGCAGCCCCACCACAGGGCGGGAGCAGTTCTTC. Its protein product is CASSPTTGREQFF.

The chain uses TRBV28 and TRBJ2-7, with D unresolved. Trimming left V 10 bases short and J 0 bases short, with 10 bases between. CDR3 size: 12 residues. The germline V gene encodes CDR1 MDHEN and CDR2 SYDVKM. The CDR3 sequence: CATWAPSYEQYF. The CDR3 DNA reads as TGTGCCACGTGGGCCCCCTCCTACGAGCAGTACTTC.

The chain is built from TRBV7-2 and TRBJ2-7; D unresolved. CDR3 length: 13 residues. The germline V gene has CDR1 SGHTA and CDR2 FQGNSA. V was trimmed by 1 base and J by 3 bases, leaving 7 bases between them. The CDR3 region has the DNA TGTGCCAGCAGCTTAGAGCCTTTCTACGAGCAGTACTTC. Protein product: CASSLEPFYEQYF. Variable domain in full (rest from reference TRBV7-2 and TRBJ2-7): GAGVSQSPSNKVTEKGKDVELRCDPISGHTALYWYRQSLGQGLEFLIYFQGNSAPDKSGLPSDRFSAERTGGSVSTLTIQRTQQEDSAVYLCASSLEPFYEQYFGPGTRLTVT.

This clone has just a few counts. CDR3 residues: CASSPTRNLYEQYF. CDR3 coding DNA: TGTGCCAGCAGCCCCACTAGAAACCTGTACGAGCAGTACTTC. The gene calls are TRBV28 and TRBJ2-7, with D possibly TRBD2 on 5 matching bases. Germline V lookup: CDR1 MDHEN, CDR2 SYDVKM. The CDR3 has 14 amino acids. V lost 6 bases to trimming and J lost 4 bases, with 16 bases between them.

The V call is TRBV19, the J call TRBJ2-2, with 10 positions matching TRBD1. V was pared by 5 bases and J by 2 bases, with 14 bases of the junction left unmatched. This CDR3 spans 19 amino acids. Germline CDR1 and CDR2: LNHDA and SQIVND (reference sequence). CDR3 protein: CASSATGGFSYLNTGELFF. The CDR3 DNA reads TGTGCCAGTAGTGCGACAGGGGGCTTTTCGTACCTCAACACCGGGGAGCTGTTTTTT.